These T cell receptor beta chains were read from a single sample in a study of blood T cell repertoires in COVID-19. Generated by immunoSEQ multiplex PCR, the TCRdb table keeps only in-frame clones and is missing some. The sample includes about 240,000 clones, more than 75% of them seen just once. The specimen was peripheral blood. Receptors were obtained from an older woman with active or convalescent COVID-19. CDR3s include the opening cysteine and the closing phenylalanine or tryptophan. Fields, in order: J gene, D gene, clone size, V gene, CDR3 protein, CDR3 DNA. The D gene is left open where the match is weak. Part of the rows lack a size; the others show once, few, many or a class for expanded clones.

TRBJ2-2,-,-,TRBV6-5,CASRRGSTGELFF,TGTGCCAGCAGGAGAGGAAGCACCGGGGAGCTGTTTTTT
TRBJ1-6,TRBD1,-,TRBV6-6,CASSYEGQGRSPLHF,TGTGCCAGCAGTTACGAGGGACAGGGGCGGTCACCCCTCCACTTT
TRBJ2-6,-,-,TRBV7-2,CASSPLGANVLTF,TGTGCCAGCAGCCCCCTAGGAGCCAACGTCCTGACTTTC
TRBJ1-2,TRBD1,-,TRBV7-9,CASIAGTGFDKRTNGYTF,TGTGCCAGCATCGCCGGGACAGGGTTTGATAAGAGAACAAATGGCTACACCTTC
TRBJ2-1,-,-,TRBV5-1,CASSLESSSYNEQFF,TGCGCCAGCAGCTTGGAGTCTAGCTCCTACAATGAGCAGTTCTTC
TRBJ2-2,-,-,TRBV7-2,CASSLGGNTGELFF,TGTGCCAGCAGCTTAGGGGGCAACACCGGGGAGCTGTTTTTT
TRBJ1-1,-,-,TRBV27,CASSLQARANTEAFF,TGTGCCAGCAGTTTACAGGCCAGAGCGAACACTGAAGCTTTCTTT
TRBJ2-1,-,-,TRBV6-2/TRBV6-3,CASSYSAHNEQFF,TGTGCCAGCAGTTACAGCGCCCACAATGAGCAGTTCTTC
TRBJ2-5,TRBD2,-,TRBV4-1,CASSHPSGLAGEGETQYF,TGCGCCAGCAGCCATCCCTCGGGTCTAGCGGGGGAAGGAGAGACCCAGTACTTC
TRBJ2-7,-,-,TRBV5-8,CASSSRDTYSYEQYF,TGTGCCAGCAGCTCCCGGGACACCTACTCCTACGAGCAGTACTTC
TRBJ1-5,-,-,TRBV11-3,CASSSGSDQPQHF,TGTGCCAGCAGTTCCGGGAGCGATCAGCCCCAGCATTTT
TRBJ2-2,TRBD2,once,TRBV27,CASSPGTSGVAGELFF,TGTGCCAGCAGTCCCGGGACTAGCGGGGTTGCCGGGGAGCTGTTTTTT
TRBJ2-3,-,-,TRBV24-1,CATSMRTDTQYF,TGTGCCACCTCCATGAGGACAGATACGCAGTATTTT
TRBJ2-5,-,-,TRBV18,CASSPPWAETQYF,TGTGCCAGCTCACCACCGTGGGCAGAGACCCAGTACTTC
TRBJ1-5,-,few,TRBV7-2,CASRSQGTSNQPQHF,TGTGCCAGCAGGAGTCAGGGTACAAGCAATCAGCCCCAGCATTTT
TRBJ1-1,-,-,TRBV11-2,CASSLDRGTEAFF,TGTGCCAGCAGCTTAGATCGGGGCACTGAAGCTTTCTTT
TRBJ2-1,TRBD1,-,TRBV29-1,CSGFPDRGGNEQFF,TGCAGCGGTTTCCCCGACAGGGGCGGCAATGAGCAGTTCTTC
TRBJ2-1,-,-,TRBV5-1,CASSLVAGDYNEQFF,TGCGCCAGCAGCTTGGTGGCAGGGGACTACAATGAGCAGTTCTTC
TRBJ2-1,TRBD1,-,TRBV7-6,CASSLGTELYNEQFF,TGTGCCAGCAGCTTGGGGACAGAGTTATACAATGAGCAGTTCTTC
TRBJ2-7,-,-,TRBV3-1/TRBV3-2,CASKRQYF,TGTGCCAGCAAGCGGCAGTACTTC
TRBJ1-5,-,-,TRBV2,CASDGRAGSNQPQHF,TGTGCCAGCGACGGTCGTGCGGGGAGCAATCAGCCCCAGCATTTT
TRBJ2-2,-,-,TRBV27,CASSPGTKNTGELFF,TGTGCCAGTTCCCCCGGGACAAAGAACACCGGGGAGCTGTTTTTT
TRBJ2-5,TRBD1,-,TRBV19,CASSPGTGGRKTQYF,TGTGCCAGTAGTCCCGGGACAGGGGGCCGAAAGACCCAGTACTTC
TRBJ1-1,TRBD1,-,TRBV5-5,CASSSTQGVGMNTEAFF,TGTGCCAGCAGCTCGACACAGGGGGTAGGGATGAACACTGAAGCTTTCTTT
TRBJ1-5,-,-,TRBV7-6,CASSLFPRNQPQHF,TGTGCCAGCAGCTTATTCCCGAGGAATCAGCCCCAGCATTTT
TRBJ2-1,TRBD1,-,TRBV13,CASSAGDRGQYNEQFF,TGTGCCAGCAGCGCGGGGGACAGGGGGCAATACAATGAGCAGTTCTTC
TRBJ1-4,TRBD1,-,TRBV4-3,CASSQGQGLNDEKLFF,TGCGCCAGCAGCCAGGGACAGGGACTTAACGATGAAAAACTGTTTTTT
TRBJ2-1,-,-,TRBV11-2,CASSPWGLLYNEQFF,TGTGCCAGCAGCCCTTGGGGCCTCCTCTACAATGAGCAGTTCTTC
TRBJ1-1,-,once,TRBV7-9,CASSPQGGSTEAFF,TGTGCCAGCAGCCCGCAAGGGGGTAGTACTGAAGCTTTCTTT
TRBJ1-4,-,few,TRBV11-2,CASSIRSYNEKLFF,TGTGCCAGCAGCATCAGAAGTTATAATGAAAAACTGTTTTTT
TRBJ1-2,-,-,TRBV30,CAWVSFYGYTF,TGTGCCTGGGTGTCTTTCTATGGCTACACCTTC
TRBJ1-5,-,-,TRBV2,CASSDQGNQPQHF,TGTGCCAGCAGTGATCAGGGGAATCAGCCCCAGCATTTT
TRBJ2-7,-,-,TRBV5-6,CASSLARYLFGEQYF,TGTGCCAGCAGCTTGGCCCGGTACCTATTCGGCGAGCAGTACTTC
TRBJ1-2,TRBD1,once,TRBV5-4,CASTQSGGGDYGYTF,TGTGCCAGCACCCAATCAGGAGGGGGCGACTATGGCTACACCTTC
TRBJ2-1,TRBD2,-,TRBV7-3,CASSFRLAGDPYNEQFF,TGTGCCAGCAGCTTTCGACTAGCGGGGGACCCTTACAATGAGCAGTTCTTC
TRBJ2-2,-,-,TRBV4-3,CASSRQRTGELFF,TGCGCCAGCAGCCGGCAAAGAACCGGGGAGCTGTTTTTT
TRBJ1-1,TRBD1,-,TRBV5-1,CASSLGQPNTEAFF,TGCGCCAGCAGCCTGGGACAGCCGAACACTGAAGCTTTCTTT
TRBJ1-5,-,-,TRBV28,CASSLSGYGGSNQPQHF,TGTGCCAGCAGTTTATCGGGGTACGGTGGAAGCAATCAGCCCCAGCATTTT
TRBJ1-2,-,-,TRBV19,CASSETGYGYTF,TGTGCCAGTAGTGAAACGGGCTATGGCTACACCTTC
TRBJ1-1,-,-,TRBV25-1,CASSEAGGSTTEAFF,TGTGCCAGCAGTGAAGCGGGGGGGAGTACGACTGAAGCTTTCTTT
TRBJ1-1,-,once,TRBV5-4,CASSLAVRDTDEAFF,TGTGCCAGCAGCTTGGCCGTCCGGGACACCGATGAAGCTTTCTTT
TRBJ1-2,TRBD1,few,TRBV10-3,CAISVGTGDYGYTF,TGTGCCATCAGTGTGGGGACAGGGGACTATGGCTACACCTTC
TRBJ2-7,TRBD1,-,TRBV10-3,CASSPLDRGGDEQYF,TGTGCCTCCAGTCCCTTGGACAGGGGAGGCGACGAGCAGTACTTC
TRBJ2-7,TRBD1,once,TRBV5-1,CASSLGDRVKTSDEQYF,TGCGCCAGCAGCTTAGGGGACAGGGTAAAAACTAGTGACGAGCAGTACTTC
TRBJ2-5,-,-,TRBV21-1,CASSESEETQYF,TGTGCCAGCAGCGAGTCGGAAGAGACCCAGTACTTC
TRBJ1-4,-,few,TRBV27,CASSLRGLPREKLFF,TGTGCCAGCAGTTTAAGAGGACTGCCTCGAGAAAAACTGTTTTTT
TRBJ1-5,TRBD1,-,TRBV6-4,CASSEQGDQPQHF,TGTGCCAGCAGTGAACAGGGGGATCAGCCCCAGCATTTT
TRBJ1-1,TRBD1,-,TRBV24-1,CATSDPGQRNTEAFF,TGTGCCACCAGTGATCCGGGACAGCGGAACACTGAAGCTTTCTTT
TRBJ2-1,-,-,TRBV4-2,CASSQGTDLGWNEQFF,TGTGCCAGCAGCCAAGGAACCGACTTGGGTTGGAATGAGCAGTTCTTC
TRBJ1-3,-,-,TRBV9,CASSVGPYGNTIYF,TGTGCCAGCAGCGTGGGGCCATATGGAAACACCATATATTTT
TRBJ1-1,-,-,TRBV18,CASSPAAGRSEAFF,TGTGCCAGCTCACCGGCGGCGGGCAGGTCTGAAGCTTTCTTT
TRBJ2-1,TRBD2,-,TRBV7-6,CASSLKGGGAVLRNFYNEQFF,TGTGCCAGCAGCTTAAAGGGCGGGGGGGCCGTCCTCCGAAATTTCTACAATGAGCAGTTCTTC
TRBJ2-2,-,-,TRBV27,CASSFQGYTGELFF,TGTGCCAGCAGTTTCCAGGGTTACACCGGGGAGCTGTTTTTT
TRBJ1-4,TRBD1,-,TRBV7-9,CASSFSGQGGEKLFF,TGTGCCAGCAGCTTCTCGGGACAGGGAGGTGAAAAACTGTTTTTT
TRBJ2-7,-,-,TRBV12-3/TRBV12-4,CASSLSGPYEQYF,TGTGCCAGCAGTCTCAGTGGGCCCTACGAGCAGTACTTC
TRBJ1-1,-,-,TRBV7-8,CAAGSGSMNTEAFF,TGTGCCGCAGGCTCTGGTTCGATGAACACTGAAGCTTTCTTT
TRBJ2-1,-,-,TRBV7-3,CASSLERSSYNEQFF,TGTGCCAGCAGCTTGGAGCGGAGCTCCTACAATGAGCAGTTCTTC